The 21 T cell receptor beta chains in this list originate from one sample, sequenced in a study of T cell responses to AZD1222 COVID-19 vaccine. Only in-frame clones appear in the TCRdb table, and some are missing; sequencing was by immunoSEQ multiplex PCR. This sample carries about 150,000 clones, roughly 90% of them seen once, and the ten largest clones take 1.5%. The sequencing here drew on peripheral blood, taken 28 days after the second AZD1222 dose. These receptors originate from an adult who received the AZD1222 COVID-19 vaccine.

This chain uses TRBV7-8 with TRBJ2-7; perhaps D is TRBD1 or TRBD2 (5 bases each). V lost 1 base and J lost 0, with 13 bases in between. Germline V lookup: CDR1 SGHVS, CDR2 FQNEAQ. The CDR3 length is 16 residues. CDR3: CASSLVSAGTSYEQYF. CDR3 DNA sequence: TGTGCCAGCAGCTTAGTAAGCGCAGGGACCTCCTACGAGCAGTACTTC.

V and J are TRBV5-1 and TRBJ1-2; 7 bases line up with TRBD1. The germline CDR1 and CDR2 sequences are SGHRS and YFSETQ. The CDR3 runs to 17 residues. Trimming removed 4 bases from V and 0 bases from J; junction bases left unmatched: 12. The CDR3 bases are TGCGCCAGCAGCAACCTCTTCGGGACAGAAGCTAACTATGGCTACACCTTC. Amino acids: CASSNLFGTEANYGYTF.

The rearrangement uses TRBV5-1 and TRBJ2-2; either TRBD1 or TRBD2 may supply D (5 bases each). Per germline, CDR1 SGHRS and CDR2 YFSETQ. V shed 4 bases and J shed 0 bases, with 10 bases lying between them. The CDR3 runs 15 residues. The DNA for the CDR3 is TGCGCCAGCAGCCCCGGGACCACGAACACCGGGGAGCTGTTTTTT. This translates into CASSPGTTNTGELFF.

The rearrangement links TRBV30 to TRBJ1-6; 8 nucleotides line up with TRBD1. This CDR3 is built from 16 residues. V trimming: 1 base; J trimming: 6 bases; junction bases outside the gene matches: 8. The V gene's germline CDR1 is GTSNPN and CDR2 SVGIG (reference sequence). This CDR3 is CAWSAGTGRRNSPLHF. CDR3 sequence (DNA): TGTGCCTGGAGTGCAGGGACAGGCCGCCGTAATTCACCCCTCCACTTT.

This clone appeared once. This chain links TRBV18 with TRBJ1-2, with a tentative D call TRBD1 (5 bases). The ends were cut back, 4 bases at V and 0 bases at J, with 12 bases in the middle. Germline-derived CDR1 and CDR2 are KGHSH and LQKENI. The CDR3 loop spans 15 amino acids. This CDR3 is CASSLDSSTNYGYTF. The DNA for the CDR3 is TGTGCCAGCTCACTTGACAGTTCGACTAACTATGGCTACACCTTC.

This chain links TRBV6-1 with TRBJ1-2; D not resolved. V was cut by 3 bases and J by 4 bases, with 6 bases left in between. The CDR3 is 12 amino acids. The germline V gene encodes CDR1 MNHNS and CDR2 SASEGT. As DNA, the CDR3 is TGTGCCAGCAGTGAGTCCGGCTATGGCTACACCTTC. Translated, it gives CASSESGYGYTF.

The V and J genes are TRBV6-5 and TRBJ2-7, with TRBD2 as a possible D gene (6 bases). Germline assignment: CDR1 MNHEY and CDR2 SVGAGI. The CDR3 totals 13 residues. Trimming took 6 bases from V and 5 from J, leaving 14 bases between them. In DNA form, the CDR3 reads TGTGCCAGCAGCCAGACTAGACTGGACGAGCAGTACTTC. Protein sequence: CASSQTRLDEQYF.

The chain employs TRBV6-1 and TRBJ2-1; possibly TRBD1 for D (5 bases). Germline CDR1 MNHNS, CDR2 SASEGT. This CDR3 comprises 15 residues. The germline V and J ends were trimmed by 2 bases and 6 bases, with 14 bases remaining between them. CDR3 nucleotides: TGTGCCAGCAGTGAAAGGCAGACAGCCCGCAATGAGCAGTTCTTC. Protein: CASSERQTARNEQFF.

The V gene is TRBV7-9, the J gene TRBJ1-3; possible D gene TRBD1, 5 bases. The V and J ends lost 8 bases and 4 bases respectively, with 6 bases between them. This CDR3 comprises 11 residues. Germline loops: CDR1 SEHNR, CDR2 FQNEAQ (reference sequence). CDR3 region: CASGGGNTIYF. The CDR3, as DNA: TGTGCCAGCGGGGGGGGAAACACCATATATTTT.

The CDR3 bases are TGTGCCAGCAGCCGACAGGGCGGCGAAAAACTGTTTTTT. It specifies CASSRQGGEKLFF. The chain joins TRBV7-8 to TRBJ1-4; TRBD1 matches 7 bases. The CDR3 loop spans 13 amino acids. The junction had 5 bases not matched to a gene; V was cut back by 5 bases and J by 8 bases. Germline-derived CDR1 and CDR2 are SGHVS and FQNEAQ.

Only a few counts were recorded for this clone. The genes are TRBV15 and TRBJ2-7, with 8 bases identical to TRBD1. CDR3 length equals 11 residues. CDR1 is LNHNV, CDR2 YYDKDF, per germline (reference sequence). The CDR3 region has the DNA TGTGCCACCAGCAGACTCCGGGACAGGAGCGTC. It translates to CATSRLRDRSV.

The chain's CDR3 is CAWKGGTYEQYF. Written as DNA, the CDR3 is TGTGCCTGGAAGGGCGGTACCTACGAGCAGTACTTC. The chain links TRBV30 to TRBJ2-7; D gene unclear. V gave up 4 bases and J gave up 2 bases, with 9 bases separating them. Germline lookup yields CDR1 GTSNPN and CDR2 SVGIG (reference sequence). This CDR3 contains 12 residues.

This clone was detected only once. V usage is TRBV7-2 and J usage is TRBJ2-1, with 9 positions matching TRBD2. This CDR3 has 15 residues. The germline CDR1 and CDR2 sequences are SGHTA and FQGNSA. The V and J ends lost 6 bases and 5 bases, in that order; junction bases with no gene match: 8. DNA for the CDR3: TGTGCCAGCAGATCGCGGGGGGGCAATAACAATGAGCAGTTCTTC. Its protein is CASRSRGGNNNEQFF.

The CDR3 nucleotides read TGTGCCAGCTCCCCCACGGGAGGGGAAACTGAAGCTTTCTTT. Translating gives CASSPTGGETEAFF. The chain joins TRBV18 to TRBJ1-1, with a possible D match to TRBD1 (5 bases). This CDR3 comprises 14 residues. Germline assignment: CDR1 KGHSH and CDR2 LQKENI. V gave up 6 bases and J gave up 5 bases, with 16 bases separating them.

This clone was seen more than once but under ten times. V is TRBV2 and J is TRBJ2-7; possibly TRBD1 or TRBD2 for D (5 bases each). The CDR3 has 14 amino acids. V was shortened by 9 bases and J by 0 bases, with 15 bases between the two germline ends. Germline CDR1 reads SNHLY; CDR2 reads FYNNEI. CDR3 bases: TGTGCCAGATCGTGGGACCGCCACTCCTACGAGCAGTACTTC. This codes for CARSWDRHSYEQYF.

This clone was seen more than once but under ten times. This rearrangement joins TRBV5-6 to TRBJ1-2, with D unclear. Germline V gene sequence: CDR1 SGHDT, CDR2 YYEEEE. The CDR3 is made up of 11 amino acids. The V and J ends lost 4 bases and 11 bases respectively, with 12 bases between them. In DNA, the CDR3 is TGTGCCAGCAGCCTCCGGGAACAGTACACCTTC. It yields the protein CASSLREQYTF.

The chain recombines TRBV27 with TRBJ1-6, with unresolved D. Looked up from germline, CDR1 is MNHEY and CDR2 is SMNVEV (reference sequence). The CDR3 runs 15 residues. Trimming shortened V by 4 bases and J by 10 bases, and 17 bases separated the two germline ends. CDR3 bases: TGTGCCAGCAGTTGGTCCGGGCCGGGAGGCTCACCCCTCCACTTT. As protein: CASSWSGPGGSPLHF.

The chain joins TRBV10-2 to TRBJ2-1; 9 bases fit TRBD1. The germline CDR1 and CDR2 sequences are WSHSY and SAAADI. The CDR3 runs 16 residues. Germline trimming cut 2 bases from V and 0 bases from J; bases unmatched to any gene: 2. DNA for the CDR3: TGCGCCAGCAGTGAGGACAGGGGGAGCTCCTACAATGAGCAGTTCTTC. Protein: CASSEDRGSSYNEQFF.

This sequence joins TRBV19 and TRBJ2-7; 12 nucleotides align to TRBD2. CDR3 length: 15 amino acids. The trim removed 3 bases at V and 6 bases at J, leaving 6 bases unmatched. Germline CDR1 is LNHDA and CDR2 is SQIVND (reference sequence). CDR3 residues: CASSILGLAGTEQYF. DNA for the CDR3: TGTGCCAGTAGTATCCTAGGACTAGCGGGGACCGAGCAGTACTTC.

The chain couples TRBV3-1 (or the pseudogene TRBV3-2) to TRBJ2-2; tentatively, D is TRBD1 (6 bases). CDR3 size: 16 residues. Germline V CDR1 and CDR2: LGHDT, YNNKEL (reference sequence). Trimming pared 4 bases from V and 0 bases from J, leaving 12 bases between. In DNA form, the CDR3 reads TGTGCCAGCAGCCCTACCCGGACAGCGAACACCGGGGAGCTGTTTTTT. Its protein product is CASSPTRTANTGELFF.

This rearrangement joins TRBV2 to TRBJ2-7; D unresolved. V was clipped by 2 bases and J by 5 bases, with 10 bases between them. In germline, CDR1 is SNHLY, CDR2 FYNNEI. The CDR3 is 13 residues long. CDR3 nucleotides: TGTGCCAGCAGTGAAAGTGGGGTAGACGAGCAGTACTTC. It codes for CASSESGVDEQYF. The full variable domain, in which reference TRBV2 and TRBJ2-7 provide the parts outside the CDR3, is EPEVTQTPSHQVTQMGQEVILRCVPISNHLYFYWYRQILGQKVEFLVSFYNNEISEKSEIFDDQFSVERPDGSNFTLKIRSTKLEDSAMYFCASSESGVDEQYFGPGTRLTVT.